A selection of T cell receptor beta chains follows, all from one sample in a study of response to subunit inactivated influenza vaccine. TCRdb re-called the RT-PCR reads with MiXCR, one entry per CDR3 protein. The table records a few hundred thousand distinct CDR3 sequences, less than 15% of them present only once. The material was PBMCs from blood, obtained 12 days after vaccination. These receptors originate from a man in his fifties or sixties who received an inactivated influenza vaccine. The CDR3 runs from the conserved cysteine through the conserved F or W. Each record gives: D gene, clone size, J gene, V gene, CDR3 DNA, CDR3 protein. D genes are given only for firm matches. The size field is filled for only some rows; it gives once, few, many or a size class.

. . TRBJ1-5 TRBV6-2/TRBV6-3 TGTGCCAGCAGTTACATGGGGGATCAGCCCCAGCATTTT CASSYMGDQPQHF
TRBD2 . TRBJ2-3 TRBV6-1 TGTGCCAGCAGGAGGGGGACTAGCGGGAGCGCGGGCACAGATACGCAGTATTTT CASRRGTSGSAGTDTQYF
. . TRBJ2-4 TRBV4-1 TGCGCCAGCAGCCAAGAAGAAACCAAAAACATTCAGTACTTC CASSQEETKNIQYF
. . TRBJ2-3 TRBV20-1 TGCAGTGCTAGGGGGACCTGGGGAGGCCCGGCCACAGATACGCAGTATTTT CSARGTWGGPATDTQYF
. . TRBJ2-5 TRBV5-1 TGCGCCAGCAGCTTTTACCAGGGGAGTGGGTCAGAGACCCAGTACTTC CASSFYQGSGSETQYF
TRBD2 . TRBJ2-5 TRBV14 TGTGCCAGCAGCCAAGATTCCCCCCTGCGGGGGTACCAAGAGACCCAGTACTTC CASSQDSPLRGYQETQYF
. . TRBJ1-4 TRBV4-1 TGCGCCAGCAGCCAAGATAACGGGAATGAAAAACTGTTTTTT CASSQDNGNEKLFF
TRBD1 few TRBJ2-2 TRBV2 TGTGCCAGCAGTGGGGACAGATCCGCCGGGGAGCTGTTTTTT CASSGDRSAGELFF
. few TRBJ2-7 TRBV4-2 TGTGCCAGCAGCCAAGTTGCGGGCGCAGAACTATGGCAGTACTTC CASSQVAGAELWQYF
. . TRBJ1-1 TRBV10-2 TGCGCCAGCAGTGAGGTCCCAGGGACTGAAGCTTTCTTT CASSEVPGTEAFF
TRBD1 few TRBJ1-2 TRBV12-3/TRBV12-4 TGTGCCAGCAGTTCCCGACAGGGGGTGGGAGGCTACACCTTC CASSSRQGVGGYTF
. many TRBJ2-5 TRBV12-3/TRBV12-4 TGTGCCAGCAGTTTTCAGGCGGGGAACCTCCAAGAGACCCAGTACTTC CASSFQAGNLQETQYF